A selection of T cell receptor beta chains follows, all from one sample in a study of blood T cell repertoires in COVID-19. Assay used: immunoSEQ multiplex PCR; TCRdb lists only in-frame clones, some missing. The data show 250,000 or so clones, with about 91% seen just once and just over 2.5% held by the top ten. The sample consisted of PBMCs or T cells enriched from blood (not recorded which). All receptors come from a woman in her twenties or thirties with acute COVID-19. The CDR3 runs from the conserved cysteine through the conserved F or W. Where a row states a size, it is once, few, many or the class of an expanded clone; other rows omit it.

cdr3_aa clone_size v_call
CASRAGTGGAGYTF . TRBV3-1/TRBV3-2
CASSQPGWGGRETQYF . TRBV4-2
CASSPLSGELFF . TRBV5-4
CASSLDAGLNTGELFF . TRBV5-1
CASSLYSGEFPKKLFF . TRBV27
CAKDRMGGNTIYF . TRBV5-8
CASSFPQGSSYNSPLHF . TRBV7-2
CASSLGGGQGWDGYTF . TRBV7-2
CASSLDAGDTEAFF . TRBV11-2
CASSPLGGSYNSPLHF once TRBV5-1
CASTHTGTAYGGNQPQHF . TRBV5-6
CASRNSGGPGELFF . TRBV5-1
CASSKGAQGLGKNIQYF once TRBV21-1
CASSFGRTGVNEKLFF . TRBV11-2
CASSPREHFVYEQYF . TRBV28
CASSLGQGLNGYTF . TRBV5-1
CASSVHHGVDQPQHF . TRBV5-4
CASSDTGANVLTF . TRBV6-1
CASTPGQGASNTGELFF . TRBV5-1
CASSKAGQGANTGELFF . TRBV21-1
CATSWPLGLSGNTIYF . TRBV24-1
CASSATGTGSWNEQFF . TRBV7-9
CASSQTSGGTQYF . TRBV2
CASSRREGSDTQYF . TRBV6-5
CASSPGGANYNSPLHF . TRBV6-2/TRBV6-3
CASSSWGGQGSQPQHF few TRBV5-6
CASSLSLYEQYF . TRBV18
CASSLLSDRNYGYTF few TRBV13
CASSSLAGGPDEQYF . TRBV7-2
CASSLQGNEQFF . TRBV7-9
CSVGGGEGSPLHF . TRBV29-1
CASSRRGGVEKLFF . TRBV7-9
CASSFGTSGGHQETQYF . TRBV3-1/TRBV3-2
CATSTGGRTEAFF . TRBV19
CASSLHPGALNTEAFF . TRBV5-6
CASSFGGSLPGRSGNTIYF . TRBV11-2
CASSFSSAILAFF . TRBV7-9
CASSKTGHVGTQYF . TRBV21-1
CASSPTDREESPLHF . TRBV9
CASSLNGDTGELFF . TRBV11-1
CAIPGGRAGELFF . TRBV7-9
CASSSTGIYGYTF . TRBV5-6
CASSLVAGTGNTIYF few TRBV7-8